The next 21 T cell receptor beta chains were all read from a single sample in a study of cytomegalovirus exposure and HLA in healthy donors. The method was immunoSEQ multiplex PCR; TCRdb's version includes in-frame clones alone and lacks a portion of them. The data hold about 180,000 clones, with 85% observed a single time. The specimen sequenced was PBMCs. Receptor source: a man between 18 and 35 years old in good health and CMV-seropositive.

The chain is built from TRBV11-3 and TRBJ2-5; weak D call: TRBD1 (6 bases). Trimming left V 1 base short and J 3 bases short, with 6 bases between. The V gene's germline CDR1 is SGHNT and CDR2 YENEEA. CDR3 length: 13 amino acids. DNA for the CDR3: TGTGCCAGCAGCTTAGGGACAGAAGAGACCCAGTACTTC. It yields the protein CASSLGTEETQYF.

This chain's CDR3 is CASSLPPGIGNEQFF. CDR3 nucleotides: TGTGCCAGCAGCTTGCCTCCAGGAATAGGCAATGAGCAGTTCTTC. The genes are TRBV5-4 and TRBJ2-1; D unclear. This CDR3 contains 15 residues. The ends were cut back, 1 base at V and 6 bases at J, with 14 bases in the middle. CDR1 and CDR2 from the germline V gene are SGHNT and YYREEE (reference sequence).

This chain links TRBV10-3 with TRBJ2-7; 9 positions match TRBD1. This CDR3 contains 14 residues. In germline, CDR1 is ENHRY, CDR2 SYGVKD. V lost 6 bases and J lost 1; bases outside the gene matches: 4. For the CDR3, the DNA is TGTGCCATCAGGGGACAGGGTGGGTCCTACGAGCAGTACTTC. Translating it yields CAIRGQGGSYEQYF.

The chain joins TRBV28 to TRBJ2-6, with D hard to call. The V end was cut by 7 bases, the J end by 0 bases, with 7 bases between. This CDR3 region has 14 residues. Germline assignment: CDR1 MDHEN and CDR2 SYDVKM. The CDR3 DNA sequence: TGTGCCAGCACACAGAGCTCTGGGGCCAACGTCCTGACTTTC. Residues: CASTQSSGANVLTF.

This chain uses TRBV7-6 with TRBJ2-2, with TRBD2 identical over 9 bases. Germline CDR1 is SGHVS and CDR2 is FNYEAQ. The CDR3 runs to 16 residues. V gave up 5 bases and J gave up 1 base; unmatched junction bases: 5. As DNA, the CDR3 is TGTGCCAGCAGCATTTTAGCGGGAGAGAACACCGGGGAGCTGTTTTTT. It translates to CASSILAGENTGELFF.

The V and J genes are TRBV4-2 and TRBJ2-5; 14 nucleotides match TRBD2. V lost 1 base and J lost 1; bases outside the gene matches: 5. The germline V gene encodes CDR1 LGHNA and CDR2 YNFKEQ. The CDR3 spans 18 residues. CDR3 in DNA: TGTGCCAGCAGCCAAGGTCCCGGGACTAGCGGGGGCCAAGAGACCCAGTACTTC. This codes for CASSQGPGTSGGQETQYF.

The V and J genes are TRBV29-1 and TRBJ2-5, with TRBD1 matching over 10 bases. The V and J ends lost 1 base and 1 base, in that order; junction bases with no gene match: 9. The CDR3 is made up of 17 amino acids. In germline, CDR1 is SQVTM, CDR2 ANQGSEA. The CDR3 DNA sequence: TGCAGCGTTGAAGTCACCGGGACAGGGGTAATCCAAGAGACCCAGTACTTC. Translating gives CSVEVTGTGVIQETQYF.

The chain employs TRBV29-1 and TRBJ2-7, with TRBD1 as a possible D gene (6 bases). The germline V and J ends were trimmed by 7 bases and 3 bases, with 16 bases remaining between them. This CDR3 is 13 amino acids long. Germline V lookup: CDR1 SQVTM, CDR2 ANQGSEA. In DNA, the CDR3 is TGCAGCGCAATAACGGACAGAAACTACGAGCAGTACTTC. It encodes CSAITDRNYEQYF.

The V gene is TRBV7-6, the J gene TRBJ1-4; 10 positions match TRBD1. The germline CDR1 and CDR2 sequences are SGHVS and FNYEAQ. J lost 3 bases, V lost 5 bases, and 15 bases had no gene match. The CDR3 spans 19 residues. CDR3 sequence (DNA): TGTGCCAGCAGCCCAGGCCCCCGGGACAGGGGAAAAGCTAATGAAAAACTGTTTTTT. Encoded protein: CASSPGPRDRGKANEKLFF.

The chain has TRBV19 and TRBJ1-3; D is ambiguous. Germline V gives CDR1 LNHDA, CDR2 SQIVND (reference sequence). The CDR3 runs 13 residues. V was trimmed by 5 bases and J by 5 bases, leaving 10 bases between them. CDR3 protein: CASSQQLRNTIYF. The CDR3 DNA sequence: TGTGCCAGTAGTCAACAGCTACGAAACACCATATATTTT. The complete variable domain, with remaining parts taken from reference TRBV19 and TRBJ1-3, reads DGGITQSPKYLFRKEGQNVTLSCEQNLNHDAMYWYRQDPGQGLRLIYYSQIVNDFQKGDIAEGYSVSREKKESFPLTVTSAQKNPTAFYLCASSQQLRNTIYFGEGSWLTVV.

The chain uses TRBV6-6 and TRBJ1-1, with D perhaps matching TRBD1 (6 bases). The CDR3 extends over 16 amino acids. Between the trimmed V and J ends, which lost 2 bases and 1 base, there was a span of 14 bases. Germline V gene sequence: CDR1 MNHNY, CDR2 SVGAGI (reference sequence). CDR3 in amino acids: CASSYKQGHGNTEAFF. In DNA form, the CDR3 reads TGTGCCAGCAGTTACAAGCAGGGACACGGGAACACTGAAGCTTTCTTT.

This clone was counted once. The chain joins TRBV7-6 to TRBJ2-7; 8 nucleotides line up with TRBD1. CDR1 is SGHVS and CDR2 is FNYEAQ in the germline V gene. This CDR3 comprises 13 residues. Germline trimming cut 4 bases from V and 3 bases from J; bases unmatched to any gene: 2. CDR3 bases: TGTGCCAGCAGCTATACAGGGGGCTACGAGCAGTACTTC. Its protein product is CASSYTGGYEQYF.

The chain is built from TRBV18 and TRBJ1-4; possibly TRBD1 for D (5 bases). The V gene's germline CDR1 is KGHSH and CDR2 LQKENI. Trimming cost V 2 bases and J 4 bases, with 8 bases left between them. This CDR3 region has 14 residues. The CDR3 protein is CASSPTGVNEKLFF. CDR3 DNA: TGTGCCAGCTCACCAACAGGAGTTAATGAAAAACTGTTTTTT.

The chain is built from TRBV10-3 and TRBJ2-2; 12 bases map to TRBD2. The CDR3 covers 18 residues. Germline CDR1 and CDR2: ENHRY and SYGVKD. Trimming removed 2 bases from V and 4 bases from J; junction bases left unmatched: 8. The CDR3 sequence is CAISETRLAGAFTGELFF. Here the CDR3 DNA reads TGTGCCATCAGTGAGACCCGACTAGCGGGGGCCTTCACCGGGGAGCTGTTTTTT.

This chain joins TRBV9 and TRBJ1-2; D call uncertain. The CDR3 has 14 residues. Trimming removed 3 bases at V and 5 bases at J, with 14 bases between. The germline gives CDR1 SGDLS, CDR2 YYNGEE. Here the CDR3 reads CASSALTGGYGYTF. In DNA form, the CDR3 reads TGTGCCAGCAGCGCGTTGACTGGAGGGTATGGCTACACCTTC.

V usage is TRBV9 and J usage is TRBJ2-2; a weak D match, TRBD2 (6 bases). Trimming removed 0 bases from V and 7 bases from J, with 13 bases in between. This CDR3 has 15 residues. The germline CDR1 and CDR2 sequences are SGDLS and YYNGEE. CDR3 DNA sequence: TGTGCCAGCAGCGTAGTGGCAGGAGGGGACGGGGAGCTGTTTTTT. Protein product: CASSVVAGGDGELFF.

The chain couples TRBV5-1 to TRBJ2-4, with TRBD2 as a possible D gene (5 bases). Trimming took 2 bases from V and 0 from J, leaving 12 bases between them. Germline V lookup: CDR1 SGHRS, CDR2 YFSETQ. This CDR3 contains 16 residues. DNA for the CDR3: TGCGCCAGCAGCTTCGAGGGTTCCCTAGCCAAAAACATTCAGTACTTC. Its protein product is CASSFEGSLAKNIQYF.

V gene TRBV30 combines with J gene TRBJ2-1; D not certain. The V end was cut by 1 base, the J end by 4 bases, with 11 bases between. The CDR3 has 14 amino acids. The V gene's germline CDR1 is GTSNPN and CDR2 SVGIG (reference sequence). In nucleotides, the CDR3 is TGTGCCTGGAGTGGGTCGGCGGCGTACAATGAGCAGTTCTTC. Translation gives CAWSGSAAYNEQFF.

J is TRBJ1-2 and V is TRBV5-1, with 7 bases that match TRBD1. V shed 3 bases and J 2 bases; nucleotides not matched to a gene: 4. Germline-derived CDR1 and CDR2 are SGHRS and YFSETQ. CDR3 size: 14 residues. The CDR3: CASSWRGPNYGYTF. For the CDR3, the DNA is TGCGCCAGCAGCTGGAGGGGGCCCAACTATGGCTACACCTTC.

The gene calls are TRBV7-9 and TRBJ1-2; 7 nucleotides agree with TRBD1. Germline lookup yields CDR1 SEHNR and CDR2 FQNEAQ (reference sequence). V shed 4 bases, J shed 11 bases, and the junction held 10 bases outside the gene matches. There are 13 residues in the CDR3. The CDR3 is CASSYNKDREYTF. The CDR3 DNA is TGTGCCAGCAGCTACAATAAAGACAGGGAATACACCTTC.

This clone was counted only a few times. The rearrangement links TRBV5-1 to TRBJ2-7; TRBD1 is a possible D gene (5 bases). The CDR3 totals 14 residues. V gave up 2 bases and J gave up 4 bases, with 13 bases separating them. Germline values: CDR1 SGHRS, CDR2 YFSETQ. The CDR3 bases are TGCGCCAGCAGCTTAGGGGCAGCTGATTACGAGCAGTACTTC. Translating gives CASSLGAADYEQYF.